These 30 T cell receptor beta chains share one sample of origin, sequenced in a study of cytomegalovirus exposure and HLA in healthy donors. In the PCR, 60 Vbeta and 13 Jbeta primers were used. Only in-frame clones appear in the TCRdb table, and some are missing; sequencing was by immunoSEQ multiplex PCR. The data show about 110,000 clones, with roughly 87% seen just once and 2% to 3% held by the top ten. Sequencing used PBMCs. These receptor sequences come from a young man in good health and CMV-seropositive.

The chain is built from TRBV18 and TRBJ2-7; D possibly corresponds to TRBD1 (6 bases). The V and J ends lost 6 bases and 3 bases respectively, with 9 bases between them. The CDR3 is 12 amino acids. Germline V gene data show CDR1 as KGHSH and CDR2 as LQKENI. The CDR3: CASSTDSYEQYF. In DNA, the CDR3 is TGTGCCAGCTCTACGGACAGCTACGAGCAGTACTTC.

This clone has only a few counts. The chain is built from TRBV6-1 and TRBJ2-1; 8 nucleotides align to TRBD2. V was clipped by 0 bases and J by 10 bases; unmatched bases: 5. Germline CDR1 reads MNHNS; CDR2 reads SASEGT. This CDR3 has 14 amino acids. The CDR3 here is CASSEALPGGEQFF. CDR3 coding DNA: TGTGCCAGCAGTGAAGCGCTTCCGGGGGGGGAGCAGTTCTTC.

This rearrangement joins TRBV5-4 to TRBJ2-3; 12 nucleotides agree with TRBD2. The V and J ends lost 1 base and 2 bases, in that order; junction bases with no gene match: 2. This CDR3 is 16 amino acids long. Per the germline V gene, CDR1 is SGHNT and CDR2 is YYREEE (reference sequence). The CDR3 DNA is TGTGCCAGCAGCTTGACTAGCGGGGGGTTCACAGATACGCAGTATTTT. Translated: CASSLTSGGFTDTQYF.

This clone was seen only once. This sequence joins TRBV7-9 and TRBJ2-7; maybe TRBD2 (5 bases). The CDR3 is 14 residues long. The V end lost 1 base, the J end lost 2 bases, and 9 bases lay between the germline ends. Germline assignment: CDR1 SEHNR and CDR2 FQNEAQ (reference sequence). The CDR3 DNA reads as TGTGCCAGCAGCTTAGGTGACGGGGCCTACGAGCAGTACTTC. Its translation is CASSLGDGAYEQYF.

J is TRBJ1-2 and V is TRBV6-5; TRBD1 aligns across 8 bases. Germline values: CDR1 MNHEY, CDR2 SVGAGI. J gave up 8 bases and V 0 bases, and 5 bases lay outside the gene matches. CDR3 length equals 14 residues. The CDR3 protein is CASSYSRDRRGYTF. For the CDR3, the DNA is TGTGCCAGCAGTTACTCTAGGGACAGGAGGGGCTACACCTTC.

As regards this clone: This sample also contains other DNA sequences that code for the same CDR3. The chain recombines TRBV5-6 with TRBJ2-7; D remains ambiguous. The CDR3 totals 12 residues. Trimming removed 1 base at V and 0 bases at J, with 2 bases between. Germline-derived CDR1 and CDR2 are SGHDT and YYEEEE. CDR3 nucleotides: TGTGCCAGCAGCTTGTACTCCTACGAGCAGTACTTC. Its translation is CASSLYSYEQYF.

This sequence joins TRBV11-3 and TRBJ2-2, with D possibly being TRBD1 (6 bases). Trimming took 1 base from V and 3 from J, leaving 12 bases between them. This CDR3 region has 16 residues. Germline CDR1 is SGHNT and CDR2 is YENEEA. CDR3 loop: CASSLVPGADTGELFF. In nucleotides, the CDR3 is TGTGCCAGCAGCTTAGTCCCAGGGGCGGACACCGGGGAGCTGTTTTTT. The whole variable domain, remainder taken from reference TRBV11-3 and TRBJ2-2, is EAGVVQSPRYKIIEKKQPVAFWCNPISGHNTLYWYLQNLGQGPELLIRYENEEAVDDSQLPKDRFSAERLKGVDSTLKIQPAELGDSAVYLCASSLVPGADTGELFFGEGSRLTVL.

For the CDR3, the DNA is TGTGCCAGCAGCCCCTCACTAGCGGGGGGCCCCTACAATGAGCAGTTCTTC. Protein sequence: CASSPSLAGGPYNEQFF. The V call is TRBV4-2, the J call TRBJ2-1, with 12 bases fitting TRBD2. The CDR3 covers 17 residues. Germline trimming cut 4 bases from V and 2 bases from J; bases unmatched to any gene: 6. CDR1 and CDR2 (germline): LGHNA, YNFKEQ.

This rearrangement joins TRBV28 to TRBJ1-2; 7 bases map to TRBD1. This CDR3 has 14 amino acids. With V trimmed by 5 bases and J by 7 bases, 10 bases remained unmatched. Germline CDR1 and CDR2: MDHEN and SYDVKM. The CDR3 DNA sequence: TGTGCCAGCAGTCGAAAGACAGGGTTTGGTGGCTACACCTTC. Its translation is CASSRKTGFGGYTF.

CDR3 protein: CASSLVLVSGDEQFF. CDR3 nucleotide sequence: TGTGCCAGCAGCTTGGTTCTAGTGTCCGGCGATGAGCAGTTCTTC. The chain has TRBV5-6 and TRBJ2-1; D is unclear. The CDR3 runs 15 residues. The V end was cut by 0 bases, the J end by 8 bases, with 15 bases between. Germline CDR1 is SGHDT and CDR2 is YYEEEE.

This clone was seen once. This rearrangement joins TRBV6-1 to TRBJ1-3; 8 bases are a match to TRBD1. V lost 11 bases, J lost 11 bases, and 8 bases stayed unmatched. The CDR3 sequence is 11 residues long. The germline V gene has CDR1 MNHNS and CDR2 SASEGT. The CDR3 DNA sequence: TGTGCCGTCGGACAGGGTGTTCCCATATATTTT. This gives the protein CAVGQGVPIYF.

The genes are TRBV14 and TRBJ2-3; D may be TRBD2 (5 bases). The CDR3 runs to 15 residues. Per the germline V gene, CDR1 is SGHDN and CDR2 is FVKESK. V lost 3 bases and J lost 6, with 16 bases in between. CDR3 coding DNA: TGTGCCAGCAGCCATAATGCGGGTCCCTCCGATACGCAGTATTTT. It translates to CASSHNAGPSDTQYF.

This chain's CDR3 is CASSGDSARDSQYF. DNA of the CDR3: TGTGCCAGCAGTGGGGACTCTGCCCGGGACAGTCAGTACTTC. J is TRBJ2-4 and V is TRBV2; a possible D gene is TRBD1 (7 bases). Trimming removed 4 bases at V and 12 bases at J, with 19 bases between. The CDR3 is 14 amino acids. CDR1 and CDR2 (germline): SNHLY, FYNNEI.

The chain carries TRBV18 and TRBJ2-4; tentatively, D is TRBD2 (6 bases). Germline assignment: CDR1 KGHSH and CDR2 LQKENI. This CDR3 comprises 16 residues. The V end was cut by 3 bases, the J end by 7 bases, with 19 bases between. The CDR3 loop reads CASSPSRLARGNIQYF. The CDR3 DNA reads TGTGCCAGCTCACCCTCGAGGCTAGCGAGGGGCAACATTCAGTACTTC.

V usage is TRBV7-9 and J usage is TRBJ2-3, with D perhaps TRBD1 (6 bases). Germline lookup yields CDR1 SEHNR and CDR2 FQNEAQ (reference sequence). The ends were cut back, 8 bases at V and 6 bases at J, with 15 bases in the middle. The CDR3 length is 13 residues. The CDR3 spells CASGLAGVDTQYF. CDR3 nucleotide sequence: TGTGCCAGCGGTTTAGCAGGGGTTGATACGCAGTATTTT.

The chain has TRBV9 and TRBJ2-7, with D maybe TRBD2 (5 bases). Germline V lookup: CDR1 SGDLS, CDR2 YYNGEE. Trimming pared 2 bases from V and 4 bases from J, leaving 19 bases between. CDR3 length: 16 amino acids. The CDR3 loop reads CASSVESTGLVYEQYF. The CDR3 DNA is TGTGCCAGCAGCGTCGAGTCGACGGGGTTAGTTTACGAGCAGTACTTC.

This CDR3 reads CASSFAGGSSEKLFF. The DNA for the CDR3 is TGCGCCAGCAGTTTTGCGGGGGGTTCGAGTGAAAAACTGTTTTTT. This sequence joins TRBV5-1 and TRBJ1-4; D may be TRBD1 (5 bases). CDR1 and CDR2 from the germline V gene are SGHRS and YFSETQ. V was shortened by 5 bases and J by 7 bases, with 18 bases between the two germline ends. The length of the CDR3 is 15 residues. The entire variable domain, with the rest obtained from reference TRBV5-1 and TRBJ1-4, is as follows: KAGVTQTPRYLIKTRGQQVTLSCSPISGHRSVSWYQQTPGQGLQFLFEYFSETQRNKGNFPGRFSGRQFSNSRSEMNVSTLELGDSALYLCASSFAGGSSEKLFFGSGTQLSVL.

The V call is TRBV27, the J call TRBJ2-5; 8 bases match TRBD1. The CDR3 extends over 15 amino acids. The junction had 11 bases not matched to a gene; V was cut back by 6 bases and J by 5 bases. From germline, CDR1 is MNHEY and CDR2 SMNVEV (reference sequence). The CDR3 DNA reads TGTGCCAGCAGGCTTACTCAGGGGGCACAGGAGACCCAGTACTTC. The encoded protein is CASRLTQGAQETQYF.

Notes on this clone: One end of the junction does not line up with germline, which may come from a read error. The V gene is TRBV7-9, the J gene TRBJ1-1, with D hard to call. CDR3 length equals 12 residues. Germline loops: CDR1 SEHNR, CDR2 FQNEAQ (reference sequence). Here the CDR3 DNA reads TGTTCCAGCAGCCCACAGAACACTGAAGCTTTCTTT. Residues: CSSSPQNTEAFF. Drawing the rest from reference TRBV7-9 and TRBJ1-1, the complete variable domain is DTGVSQNPRHKITKRGQNVTFRCDPISEHNRLYWYRQTLGQGPEFLTYFQNEAQLEKSRLLSDRFSAERPKGSFSTLEIQRTEQGDSAMYLCSSSPQNTEAFFGQGTRLTVV.

The rearrangement uses TRBV27 and TRBJ1-6, with D uncertain. The CDR3 sequence is 13 residues long. V gave up 4 bases and J gave up 7 bases, with 8 bases separating them. CDR1 and CDR2 from the germline V gene are MNHEY and SMNVEV (reference sequence). In nucleotides, the CDR3 is TGTGCCAGCAGTTCAAGAGAGAATTCACCCCTCCACTTT. Translation: CASSSRENSPLHF.

The chain has TRBV10-3 and TRBJ2-7; D possibly corresponds to TRBD1 (6 bases). Germline V CDR1 and CDR2: ENHRY, SYGVKD. Trimming cost V 8 bases and J 2 bases, with 13 bases left between them. This CDR3 has 13 residues. The CDR3, as DNA: TGTGCCATCGGGACACAGCGTACCTACGAGCAGTACTTC. This translates into CAIGTQRTYEQYF.

V gene TRBV6-5 combines with J gene TRBJ2-7; D call uncertain. The ends were cut back, 6 bases at V and 1 base at J, with 16 bases in the middle. The CDR3 runs 15 residues. Germline V gene lookup returns CDR1 MNHEY and CDR2 SVGAGI. DNA for the CDR3: TGTGCCAGCAGACAGTGGTCTACCCTATCCTACGAGCAGTACTTC. Residues: CASRQWSTLSYEQYF.

As for this clone: Other nucleotide sequences from this sample produce the same CDR3. The genes are TRBV19 and TRBJ1-2; a possible D gene is TRBD1 (6 bases). The CDR3 loop spans 13 amino acids. V dropped 0 bases and J dropped 7 bases, with 9 bases sitting between them. Germline loops: CDR1 LNHDA, CDR2 SQIVND (reference sequence). CDR3 protein: CASSIEQGGGYTF. DNA for the CDR3: TGTGCCAGTAGTATAGAACAGGGTGGTGGCTACACCTTC.

Only one count was recorded for this clone. The chain couples TRBV9 to TRBJ2-2; TRBD2 matches 11 bases. The ends lost 5 bases at V and 4 bases at J; junction bases unmatched: 4. The CDR3 has 15 amino acids. Germline V CDR1 and CDR2: SGDLS, YYNGEE. CDR3 in amino acids: CASRPGTSGTGELFF. The CDR3 region has the DNA TGTGCCAGCAGACCCGGGACTAGCGGCACCGGGGAGCTGTTTTTT.

In regard to this clone: A junction end diverges from the germline sequence, so it may reflect a read error. This chain connects TRBV7-9 to TRBJ2-1; TRBD1 matches 9 bases. CDR3 size: 15 residues. Germline V CDR1 and CDR2: SEHNR, FQNEAQ (reference sequence). The DNA for the CDR3 is TGTTCCAGCAGTTCTCCGGGACAGGGAGGTTTAGTGCAGTTCTTC. Its translation is CSSSSPGQGGLVQFF.

This clone was counted once. The CDR3 loop reads CASSTDRVEQYF. DNA of the CDR3: TGTGCCAGCTCAACGGACAGGGTCGAGCAGTACTTC. The chain has TRBV18 and TRBJ2-7, with TRBD1 identical over 8 bases. In germline, CDR1 is KGHSH, CDR2 LQKENI. The CDR3 consists of 12 residues. The V gene end was trimmed by 5 bases and the J gene end by 6 bases; junction bases not matched to a gene: 3.

The gene calls are TRBV5-1 and TRBJ2-3; 8 nucleotides agree with TRBD2. J lost 2 bases, V lost 3 bases, and 8 bases had no gene match. Germline-derived CDR1 and CDR2 are SGHRS and YFSETQ. This CDR3 is built from 16 residues. The CDR3 here is CASSSRTSGLTDTQYF. In DNA form, the CDR3 reads TGCGCCAGCAGCTCGAGAACTAGCGGTCTCACAGATACGCAGTATTTT. Drawing the rest from reference TRBV5-1 and TRBJ2-3, the complete variable domain is KAGVTQTPRYLIKTRGQQVTLSCSPISGHRSVSWYQQTPGQGLQFLFEYFSETQRNKGNFPGRFSGRQFSNSRSEMNVSTLELGDSALYLCASSSRTSGLTDTQYFGPGTRLTVL.

CDR3 region: CASSPRTGGYGYTF. The CDR3 nucleotides are TGCGCCAGCAGCCCCAGGACAGGAGGGTATGGCTACACCTTC. This sequence joins TRBV5-1 and TRBJ1-2; 7 bases fit TRBD1. The CDR3 runs 14 residues. With 4 bases clipped from V and 5 bases from J, the junction kept 8 bases outside the gene matches. Germline V gene data show CDR1 as SGHRS and CDR2 as YFSETQ. The complete variable domain, with remaining parts taken from reference TRBV5-1 and TRBJ1-2, reads KAGVTQTPRYLIKTRGQQVTLSCSPISGHRSVSWYQQTPGQGLQFLFEYFSETQRNKGNFPGRFSGRQFSNSRSEMNVSTLELGDSALYLCASSPRTGGYGYTFGSGTRLTVV.

The chain is built from TRBV9 and TRBJ2-1; the D gene is possibly TRBD1 (5 bases). This CDR3 is built from 16 residues. V was trimmed by 0 bases and J by 2 bases, leaving 12 bases between them. From germline, CDR1 is SGDLS and CDR2 YYNGEE. This CDR3 is CASSVGTGDPYNEQFF. The CDR3 coding sequence is TGTGCCAGCAGCGTAGGAACAGGCGATCCCTACAATGAGCAGTTCTTC.

This clone was recorded only once. V is TRBV25-1 and J is TRBJ2-3; a weak D match, TRBD2 (6 bases). The V gene's germline CDR1 is MGHDK and CDR2 SYGVNS. Between the trimmed V and J ends, which lost 0 bases and 2 bases, there was a span of 12 bases. The CDR3 covers 16 residues. The CDR3 region has the DNA TGTGCCAGCAGTGAATACTCCGGCGGGGCCACAGATACGCAGTATTTT. It is translated as CASSEYSGGATDTQYF.